These 27 T cell receptor beta chains were all obtained from the same sample, sequenced in a study of resident and recirculating memory T cells in vitiligo. Here immunoSEQ multiplex PCR was the method, and the copy in TCRdb shows in-frame clones only, minus some. Of tens of thousands of clones detected, about nine tenths appear once; the ten largest clones hold less than 5.5%. Sequenced input: blood. These receptors were obtained from a male donor with vitiligo.

Worth noting for this clone: The identical CDR3 is also encoded by other nucleotide sequences in the sample. This rearrangement joins TRBV28 to TRBJ1-6; 7 bases fit TRBD1. The CDR3 extends over 15 amino acids. Germline values: CDR1 MDHEN, CDR2 SYDVKM. V was clipped by 5 bases and J by 7 bases; unmatched bases: 8. CDR3 residues: CASSPVDRDNSPLHF. The CDR3 DNA reads TGTGCCAGCAGTCCCGTAGACAGGGACAATTCACCCCTCCACTTT. Filled out from reference TRBV28 and TRBJ1-6, the complete variable domain reads DVKVTQSSRYLVKRTGEKVFLECVQDMDHENMFWYRQDPGLGLRLIYFSYDVKMKEKGDIPEGYSVSREKKERFSLILESASTNQTSMYLCASSPVDRDNSPLHFGNGTRLTVT.

The CDR3 nucleotides read TGTGCCATCCCCCTTCCGGGACACCCGAGCTCTGGGGCCAACGTCCTGACTTTC. Translation gives CAIPLPGHPSSGANVLTF. This chain joins TRBV10-3 and TRBJ2-6; weak D call: TRBD1 (6 bases). Trimming removed 8 bases at V and 0 bases at J, with 20 bases between. The CDR3 consists of 18 residues. The germline CDR1 and CDR2 sequences are ENHRY and SYGVKD.

This clone was observed at least ten times. V is TRBV6-1 and J is TRBJ2-1; 8 nucleotides line up with TRBD2. This CDR3 is built from 15 residues. After removal of 2 bases from V and 5 bases from J, the junction contained 5 bases not matched to a gene. Germline V lookup: CDR1 MNHNS, CDR2 SASEGT. The CDR3 sequence: CASSESGGGHNEQFF. CDR3 DNA sequence: TGTGCCAGCAGTGAAAGTGGCGGGGGGCACAATGAGCAGTTCTTC.

The chain couples TRBV4-1 to TRBJ2-7, with 7 bases identical to TRBD2. V lost 0 bases, J lost 3 bases, and 5 bases stayed unmatched. Germline values: CDR1 MGHRA, CDR2 YSYEKL. The CDR3 is 15 amino acids. The CDR3 loop reads CASSQERGGYYEQYF. The CDR3 region has the DNA TGCGCCAGCAGCCAAGAGAGGGGAGGGTACTACGAGCAGTACTTC.

The chain carries TRBV7-2 and TRBJ1-5, with 8 bases fitting TRBD1. Germline assignment: CDR1 SGHTA and CDR2 FQGNSA. The CDR3 has 15 amino acids. V dropped 3 bases and J dropped 5; count of bases not matched to a gene: 6. This chain's CDR3 is CASSFSGTGYQPQHF. The CDR3 nucleotides read TGTGCCAGCAGCTTTTCCGGGACAGGTTATCAGCCCCAGCATTTT.

The rearrangement uses TRBV19 and TRBJ2-3; D is possibly TRBD2 (5 bases). CDR3 length: 13 amino acids. CDR1 and CDR2 (germline): LNHDA, SQIVND (reference sequence). Trimming pared 5 bases from V and 5 bases from J, leaving 11 bases between. Here the CDR3 DNA reads TGTGCCAGTAGTCCCCGACTACGAGATACGCAGTATTTT. Amino acids: CASSPRLRDTQYF.

This clone was picked up a small number of times. The sample holds other DNA sequences that translate to the same CDR3. This chain joins TRBV19 and TRBJ1-5, with D possibly matching TRBD1 (5 bases). There are 13 residues in the CDR3. Germline loops: CDR1 LNHDA, CDR2 SQIVND (reference sequence). Trimming pared 5 bases from V and 7 bases from J, leaving 12 bases between. In nucleotides, the CDR3 is TGTGCCAGTAGTCCAGGGTTAGAGCAGCCCCAGCATTTT. The encoded protein is CASSPGLEQPQHF.

The chain uses TRBV6-5 and TRBJ1-1, with D hard to call. Trimming pared 0 bases from V and 2 bases from J, leaving 10 bases between. The CDR3 has 15 amino acids. Germline values: CDR1 MNHEY, CDR2 SVGAGI. This CDR3 reads CASSYSARLNTEAFF. The CDR3 DNA sequence: TGTGCCAGCAGTTACTCGGCCAGGTTAAACACTGAAGCTTTCTTT.

This clone is medium-sized within its sample. The rearrangement uses TRBV6-1 and TRBJ2-3; 15 nucleotides agree with TRBD2. CDR1 MNHNS and CDR2 SASEGT come from the germline V gene. The length of the CDR3 is 15 residues. V lost 4 bases and J lost 4; bases outside the gene matches: 0. The CDR3, as DNA: TGTGCCAGCAGTGGGACTAGCGGGGGGGCAGATACGCAGTATTTT. Translating gives CASSGTSGGADTQYF.

The chain links TRBV6-1 to TRBJ2-7, with unresolved D. CDR3 size: 13 residues. V lost 2 bases and J lost 2, with 7 bases in between. Germline V gives CDR1 MNHNS, CDR2 SASEGT. CDR3 loop: CASSEPQTYEQYF. The CDR3 DNA sequence: TGTGCCAGCAGTGAACCCCAGACCTACGAGCAGTACTTC.

The chain links TRBV9 to TRBJ1-2; 8 bases line up with TRBD1. After removal of 3 bases from V and 4 bases from J, the junction contained 2 bases not matched to a gene. Germline CDR1 is SGDLS and CDR2 is YYNGEE. The length of the CDR3 is 13 residues. The DNA of the CDR3 is TGTGCCAGCAGCGGAACAGGGGGCTATGGCTACACCTTC. Residues: CASSGTGGYGYTF.

This clone was found a few times. The chain combines TRBV4-2 with TRBJ2-1; 10 bases map to TRBD2. V lost 0 bases and J lost 6; bases outside the gene matches: 2. CDR1 and CDR2 (germline): LGHNA, YNFKEQ. CDR3 size: 15 residues. The CDR3 is CASSQEPSGGNEQFF. CDR3 nucleotides: TGTGCCAGCAGCCAAGAACCTAGCGGGGGCAATGAGCAGTTCTTC.

This clone was counted once. V gene TRBV18 combines with J gene TRBJ1-5; TRBD1 matches at 12 bases. V shed 6 bases, J shed 4 bases, and the junction held 7 bases outside the gene matches. The CDR3 is 16 amino acids. CDR1 is KGHSH, CDR2 LQKENI, per germline. The CDR3 DNA sequence: TGTGCCAGCTCCCAGGTGGGACAGGGGGCTAATCAGCCCCAGCATTTT. Amino acid sequence: CASSQVGQGANQPQHF.

The CDR3 region is CASSIMERETQYF. The CDR3 DNA follows: TGTGCCAGTAGTATAATGGAGAGAGAGACCCAGTACTTC. This sequence joins TRBV19 and TRBJ2-5; D is uncertain. The CDR3 has 13 amino acids. Germline V CDR1 and CDR2: LNHDA, SQIVND (reference sequence). V lost 2 bases, J lost 4 bases, and 8 bases lay in between.

V is TRBV30 and J is TRBJ2-7, with a possible D match to TRBD2 (5 bases). The CDR3 contains 12 residues. The germline V and J ends were trimmed by 3 bases and 2 bases, with 8 bases remaining between them. Germline loops: CDR1 GTSNPN, CDR2 SVGIG (reference sequence). The CDR3 is CAWSGVPYEQYF. The DNA for the CDR3 is TGTGCCTGGAGCGGGGTCCCCTACGAGCAGTACTTC.

The chain couples TRBV19 to TRBJ1-4; D is ambiguous. This CDR3 has 13 amino acids. The germline V gene has CDR1 LNHDA and CDR2 SQIVND (reference sequence). Trimming took off 5 bases at V and 11 bases at J, with 15 bases between the two ends. CDR3 nucleotides: TGTGCCAGTAGTTACCTAGACGGAGGGAAACTGTTTTTT. This gives the protein CASSYLDGGKLFF. Combining the CDR3 with reference TRBV19 and TRBJ1-4 gives the whole variable domain DGGITQSPKYLFRKEGQNVTLSCEQNLNHDAMYWYRQDPGQGLRLIYYSQIVNDFQKGDIAEGYSVSREKKESFPLTVTSAQKNPTAFYLCASSYLDGGKLFFGSGTQLSVL.

The V gene is TRBV5-1, the J gene TRBJ2-1; possible D gene TRBD2, 5 bases. CDR1 is SGHRS and CDR2 is YFSETQ in the germline V gene. The V end lost 0 bases, the J end lost 9 bases, and 13 bases lay between the germline ends. This CDR3 is built from 14 residues. DNA for the CDR3: TGCGCCAGCAGCTTGGGCGGCGGGTTTGGTGAGCAGTTCTTC. Residues: CASSLGGGFGEQFF.

This clone showed up just once. V usage is TRBV6-5 and J usage is TRBJ1-4; 7 bases match TRBD1. There are 15 residues in the CDR3. From germline, CDR1 is MNHEY and CDR2 SVGAGI. V shed 2 bases and J 5 bases; nucleotides not matched to a gene: 5. The CDR3 coding sequence is TGTGCCAGCAGTTACAGACAGGGTCGGAATGAAAAACTGTTTTTT. It yields the protein CASSYRQGRNEKLFF.

The CDR3 DNA reads TGTGCCAGCAGTTTAGTCAGGGCTGGGTATGGCTACACCTTC. It encodes CASSLVRAGYGYTF. V usage is TRBV27 and J usage is TRBJ1-2, with D maybe TRBD1 (5 bases). Germline V CDR1 and CDR2: MNHEY, SMNVEV (reference sequence). V lost 2 bases to trimming and J lost 5 bases, with 12 bases between them. The length of the CDR3 is 14 residues.

This chain connects TRBV27 to TRBJ2-5; 7 positions match TRBD1. With 3 bases clipped from V and 4 bases from J, the junction kept 11 bases outside the gene matches. CDR3 length: 16 amino acids. CDR1 and CDR2 (germline): MNHEY, SMNVEV (reference sequence). The CDR3 sequence is CASSFKTGSKGETQYF. The CDR3, as DNA: TGTGCCAGCAGTTTTAAGACAGGGTCTAAGGGAGAGACCCAGTACTTC.

The chain joins TRBV9 to TRBJ1-6; D might be TRBD1 (5 bases). V was shortened by 0 bases and J by 7 bases, with 11 bases between the two germline ends. This CDR3 contains 15 residues. Germline CDR1 is SGDLS and CDR2 is YYNGEE. CDR3 nucleotide sequence: TGTGCCAGCAGCGTAGAAGGGGCCCCCAATTCACCCCTCCACTTT. This translates into CASSVEGAPNSPLHF.

The gene calls are TRBV7-8 and TRBJ2-5, with a possible D match to TRBD2 (5 bases). The CDR3 length is 13 residues. Trimming stripped 5 bases from V and 7 bases from J, with 14 bases between. The germline V gene has CDR1 SGHVS and CDR2 FQNEAQ. For the CDR3, the DNA is TGTGCCAGCAGCCTCAATAGCGAGGGGACCCAGTACTTC. It yields the protein CASSLNSEGTQYF.

DNA of the CDR3: TGTGCCAGCAGTTCCGGGGAAAAACTGTTTTTT. Amino acids: CASSSGEKLFF. V usage is TRBV5-8 and J usage is TRBJ1-4, with D unresolved. The germline V and J ends were trimmed by 5 bases and 8 bases, with 7 bases remaining between them. This CDR3 is 11 amino acids long. Germline CDR1 and CDR2: SGHTS and YDEGEE.

J is TRBJ1-1 and V is TRBV5-1, with 11 bases fitting TRBD1. Trimming cost V 4 bases and J 6 bases; bases outside gene matches: 5. The CDR3 is made up of 14 amino acids. Germline V gene data show CDR1 as SGHRS and CDR2 as YFSETQ. The DNA for the CDR3 is TGCGCCAGCAGCACGGGACAGGGGGGGGCTGAAGCTTTCTTT. This sequence encodes CASSTGQGGAEAFF.

The J gene is TRBJ2-7, the V gene TRBV4-3; D may be TRBD1 (5 bases). Germline CDR1 LGHNA, CDR2 YSLEER. With 0 bases removed from V and 1 base from J, the gap between germline ends came to 13 bases. The CDR3 is made up of 16 amino acids. The CDR3 region is CASSQEMTERSYEQYF. CDR3 sequence (DNA): TGCGCCAGCAGCCAAGAAATGACAGAGAGGTCCTACGAGCAGTACTTC.

V is TRBV7-9 and J is TRBJ1-1; D is undetermined. CDR3 size: 14 residues. The V end lost 3 bases, the J end lost 3 bases, and 11 bases lay between the germline ends. Germline lookup yields CDR1 SEHNR and CDR2 FQNEAQ (reference sequence). This CDR3 is CASSLSEPYTEAFF. In nucleotides, the CDR3 is TGTGCCAGCAGCTTGTCCGAGCCCTACACTGAAGCTTTCTTT.

This chain connects TRBV4-1 to TRBJ2-1; D perhaps matches TRBD1 (5 bases). Germline V gives CDR1 MGHRA, CDR2 YSYEKL. With 3 bases removed from V and 6 bases from J, the gap between germline ends came to 15 bases. The CDR3 runs to 15 residues. The CDR3 region is CASSQGTGFGNEQFF. CDR3 DNA: TGCGCCAGCAGCCAGGGAACAGGTTTTGGCAATGAGCAGTTCTTC.